This T cell receptor (beta chain) was documented in a study of metastatic and nonmetastatic thyroid tumors. Patients were all untreated before their thyroid surgery. Per the original data handling: Across clinicopathological groups, CDR3 differences served as the basis for building a distant-metastasis classifier for papillary thyroid cancer. From the PCR reads, TCRdb re-called clones with MiXCR. TCRdb's processing, not the authors', yielded these V and J calls. Here the sample spans around 15,000 clones, 9.5% to 15% being singletons. Study-wide points: The reported finding was significantly higher TCR beta diversity in malignant thyroid tumors relative to benign nodules, in blood and tumor.

Germline CDR1 MDHEN, CDR2 SYDVKM. This CDR3 is built from 15 residues. Losses at the gene ends were 5 bases for V and 14 bases for J; bases not matched to a gene: 19. By share, this clone ranks as medium-sized. The antigen is not known. The specimen was blood. This sequence joins TRBV28 and TRBJ2-3; 7 bases match TRBD2. This receptor was obtained from a female donor with papillary thyroid cancer or a benign thyroid nodule (not recorded which). Some clones in this sample may be carry-over from other donors' samples. In DNA, the CDR3 is TGTGCCAGCAGTCCCTCGGCTAGCGGACCCAAGGGCGGGTATTTT. Amino acid sequence: CASSPSASGPKGGYF.